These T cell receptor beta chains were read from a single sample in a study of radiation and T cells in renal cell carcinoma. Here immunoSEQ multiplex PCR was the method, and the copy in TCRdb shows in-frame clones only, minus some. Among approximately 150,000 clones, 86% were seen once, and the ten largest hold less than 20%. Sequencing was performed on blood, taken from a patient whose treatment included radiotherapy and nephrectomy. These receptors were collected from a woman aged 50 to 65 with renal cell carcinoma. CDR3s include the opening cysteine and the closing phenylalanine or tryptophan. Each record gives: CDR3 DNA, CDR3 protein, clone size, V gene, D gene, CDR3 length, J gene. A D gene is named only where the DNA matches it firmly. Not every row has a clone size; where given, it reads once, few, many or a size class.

cdr3_nt: TGTGCCAGCAGCTCACCTAATGTTGAAGGTGGCTACACCTTC; cdr3_aa: CASSSPNVEGGYTF; clone_size: -; v_call: TRBV5-4; d_call: -; cdr3_length: 14; j_call: TRBJ1-2
cdr3_nt: TGTGCCAGCAGCCCCCCGCGCAGGGGCGGGTTTGGAAACACCATATATTTT; cdr3_aa: CASSPPRRGGFGNTIYF; clone_size: once; v_call: TRBV7-8; d_call: -; cdr3_length: 17; j_call: TRBJ1-3
cdr3_nt: TGCGCCAGCAGCCGCGCTCCGGATGGAAACACCATATATTTT; cdr3_aa: CASSRAPDGNTIYF; clone_size: -; v_call: TRBV4-3; d_call: -; cdr3_length: 14; j_call: TRBJ1-3
cdr3_nt: TGTGCCAGCAACCTTGAGGGGTCCTATAATTCACCCCTCCACTTT; cdr3_aa: CASNLEGSYNSPLHF; clone_size: -; v_call: TRBV27; d_call: -; cdr3_length: 15; j_call: TRBJ1-6
cdr3_nt: TGTGCCAGCAGCTTAGAGGTTGAAGCTTTCTTT; cdr3_aa: CASSLEVEAFF; clone_size: -; v_call: TRBV7-6; d_call: -; cdr3_length: 11; j_call: TRBJ1-1
cdr3_nt: TGCGCCAGCAGGGCAAGCTCGTCCGATAGCAGCTACACCTTC; cdr3_aa: CASRASSSDSSYTF; clone_size: -; v_call: TRBV4-3; d_call: -; cdr3_length: 14; j_call: TRBJ1-2
cdr3_nt: TGCGCCAGCAGCCAAGATCCCCAGGGCTATACGGCTGGCTACACCTTC; cdr3_aa: CASSQDPQGYTAGYTF; clone_size: -; v_call: TRBV4-3; d_call: -; cdr3_length: 16; j_call: TRBJ1-2
cdr3_nt: TGCGCCAGCAGCGAAGACCCATCGGGGACCCAGTACTTC; cdr3_aa: CASSEDPSGTQYF; clone_size: -; v_call: TRBV5-1; d_call: -; cdr3_length: 13; j_call: TRBJ2-5
cdr3_nt: TGTGCCAGCAGCTTAGGTGGGGCTAACACTGAAGCTTTCTTT; cdr3_aa: CASSLGGANTEAFF; clone_size: -; v_call: TRBV7-9; d_call: -; cdr3_length: 14; j_call: TRBJ1-1
cdr3_nt: TGCGCCAGCAGCTTGGGAGTCCCGGGGCTGTCCCAGCATTTT; cdr3_aa: CASSLGVPGLSQHF; clone_size: few; v_call: TRBV5-1; d_call: -; cdr3_length: 14; j_call: TRBJ1-5
cdr3_nt: TGTGCCAGCAGCTCAGGACAGGGACTCAATTCACCCCTCCACTTT; cdr3_aa: CASSSGQGLNSPLHF; clone_size: -; v_call: TRBV6-5; d_call: TRBD1; cdr3_length: 15; j_call: TRBJ1-6
cdr3_nt: TGTGCCAGCAGCTGGACAGGGAGCTATGGCTACACCTTC; cdr3_aa: CASSWTGSYGYTF; clone_size: -; v_call: TRBV7-9; d_call: TRBD1; cdr3_length: 13; j_call: TRBJ1-2
cdr3_nt: TGCGCCAGCAGTGTTGTGCGACTAGCGGGGGAAGAGACCCAGTACTTC; cdr3_aa: CASSVVRLAGEETQYF; clone_size: -; v_call: TRBV10-2; d_call: TRBD2; cdr3_length: 16; j_call: TRBJ2-5
cdr3_nt: TGTGCCAGCTCACCGCGGAGGTTCAGCAATCAGCCCCAGCATTTT; cdr3_aa: CASSPRRFSNQPQHF; clone_size: -; v_call: TRBV18; d_call: -; cdr3_length: 15; j_call: TRBJ1-5
cdr3_nt: TGCAGCGTTGAAGGCGGCGCAGGGGATATTGGAAACACCATATATTTT; cdr3_aa: CSVEGGAGDIGNTIYF; clone_size: -; v_call: TRBV29-1; d_call: -; cdr3_length: 16; j_call: TRBJ1-3
cdr3_nt: TGTGCCTGGAACTGGGCGGGACAGTCTAATGAAAAACTGTTTTTT; cdr3_aa: CAWNWAGQSNEKLFF; clone_size: -; v_call: TRBV30; d_call: TRBD1; cdr3_length: 15; j_call: TRBJ1-4
cdr3_nt: TGCAGTGCTATAAGCGGAGAGACCCAGTACTTC; cdr3_aa: CSAISGETQYF; clone_size: -; v_call: TRBV20-1; d_call: -; cdr3_length: 11; j_call: TRBJ2-5
cdr3_nt: TGTGCCAGCAGTTTTAGGGCGGGAGCGGGTGAGCAGTTCTTC; cdr3_aa: CASSFRAGAGEQFF; clone_size: -; v_call: TRBV27; d_call: TRBD2; cdr3_length: 14; j_call: TRBJ2-1
cdr3_nt: TGTGCCAGCAGCAGACAGGGGGAAGAGACCACTGAAGCTTTCTTT; cdr3_aa: CASSRQGEETTEAFF; clone_size: -; v_call: TRBV25-1; d_call: TRBD1; cdr3_length: 15; j_call: TRBJ1-1
cdr3_nt: TGTGCCTGGAGTGTTGGGGGGATGACAGATACGCAGTATTTT; cdr3_aa: CAWSVGGMTDTQYF; clone_size: -; v_call: TRBV30; d_call: -; cdr3_length: 14; j_call: TRBJ2-3
cdr3_nt: TGTGCCAGTAGTAACAGGGATGTCGGAAACACCATATATTTT; cdr3_aa: CASSNRDVGNTIYF; clone_size: -; v_call: TRBV19; d_call: -; cdr3_length: 14; j_call: TRBJ1-3
cdr3_nt: TGTGCCAGCTCTCCAGCCGGGACAGGAAACACAGATACGCAGTATTTT; cdr3_aa: CASSPAGTGNTDTQYF; clone_size: once; v_call: TRBV18; d_call: TRBD1; cdr3_length: 16; j_call: TRBJ2-3
cdr3_nt: TGTGCCAGCAGCCTACTCGGACAGGGACGATCTAACTATGGCTACACCTTC; cdr3_aa: CASSLLGQGRSNYGYTF; clone_size: -; v_call: TRBV7-9; d_call: TRBD1; cdr3_length: 17; j_call: TRBJ1-2
cdr3_nt: TGTGCCAGTAGTCTCGACAGAATCTCTGGAAACACCATATATTTT; cdr3_aa: CASSLDRISGNTIYF; clone_size: -; v_call: TRBV19; d_call: -; cdr3_length: 15; j_call: TRBJ1-3
cdr3_nt: TGTGCCAGCAGCCCCTGGGGCGGGGTCTCCTACGAGCAGTACTTC; cdr3_aa: CASSPWGGVSYEQYF; clone_size: -; v_call: TRBV11-2; d_call: -; cdr3_length: 15; j_call: TRBJ2-7
cdr3_nt: TGTGCCAGCAGTTACTCGCGAAGGGTAGACTATGGCTACACCTTC; cdr3_aa: CASSYSRRVDYGYTF; clone_size: -; v_call: TRBV6-5; d_call: -; cdr3_length: 15; j_call: TRBJ1-2
cdr3_nt: TGTGCCAGCAGCCCAGGCGCCGAGGCTAACTATGGCTACACCTTC; cdr3_aa: CASSPGAEANYGYTF; clone_size: -; v_call: TRBV9; d_call: -; cdr3_length: 15; j_call: TRBJ1-2
cdr3_nt: TGTGCCAGCAGTTACTCGGACACCCTCCAGCATTTT; cdr3_aa: CASSYSDTLQHF; clone_size: -; v_call: TRBV6-6; d_call: -; cdr3_length: 12; j_call: TRBJ1-5
cdr3_nt: TGTGCCAGCAGCTTAGCGGGGCGCACAGATACGCAGTATTTT; cdr3_aa: CASSLAGRTDTQYF; clone_size: once; v_call: TRBV7-3; d_call: -; cdr3_length: 14; j_call: TRBJ2-3
cdr3_nt: TGTGCCAGCAGGTTGGGGGACACTAATGAAAAACTGTTTTTT; cdr3_aa: CASRLGDTNEKLFF; clone_size: -; v_call: TRBV6-1; d_call: -; cdr3_length: 14; j_call: TRBJ1-4
cdr3_nt: TGTGCCAGCAAAACGGGAGGAATAAACGAGCAGTACTTC; cdr3_aa: CASKTGGINEQYF; clone_size: -; v_call: TRBV28; d_call: TRBD2; cdr3_length: 13; j_call: TRBJ2-7
cdr3_nt: TGTGCCAGCAGTTCCCCGACGAGATTCTCTGGAAACACCATATATTTT; cdr3_aa: CASSSPTRFSGNTIYF; clone_size: -; v_call: TRBV6-5; d_call: -; cdr3_length: 16; j_call: TRBJ1-3
cdr3_nt: TGTGCCAGCAGTTTAGGCAGGGTAAATGAGCAGTTCTTC; cdr3_aa: CASSLGRVNEQFF; clone_size: -; v_call: TRBV27; d_call: -; cdr3_length: 13; j_call: TRBJ2-1
cdr3_nt: TGTGCCAGCAGCCCAAGAGGGGGGGGGCGAGAGACCCAGTACTTC; cdr3_aa: CASSPRGGGRETQYF; clone_size: -; v_call: TRBV7-9; d_call: -; cdr3_length: 15; j_call: TRBJ2-5
cdr3_nt: TGTGCCAGCTCACCTCGGTCGGGGGGTAATGAAAAACTGTTTTTT; cdr3_aa: CASSPRSGGNEKLFF; clone_size: -; v_call: TRBV18; d_call: -; cdr3_length: 15; j_call: TRBJ1-4
cdr3_nt: TGTGCCAGCAGCTGGCGGGGAGAGAATTCACCCCTCCACTTT; cdr3_aa: CASSWRGENSPLHF; clone_size: few; v_call: TRBV7-9; d_call: -; cdr3_length: 14; j_call: TRBJ1-6
cdr3_nt: TGCGCCAGCAGCCAAGTTCCGACAGGGGATGTGAACACTGAAGCTTTCTTT; cdr3_aa: CASSQVPTGDVNTEAFF; clone_size: -; v_call: TRBV4-3; d_call: TRBD1; cdr3_length: 17; j_call: TRBJ1-1
cdr3_nt: TGCGCCAGCAGCTTGGGGCGTGACAGGGGTGACGAGTACTTC; cdr3_aa: CASSLGRDRGDEYF; clone_size: -; v_call: TRBV5-1; d_call: TRBD1; cdr3_length: 14; j_call: TRBJ2-7
cdr3_nt: TGTGCCACCCGGGACAGTGCCTATGGCTACACCTTC; cdr3_aa: CATRDSAYGYTF; clone_size: -; v_call: TRBV6-5; d_call: TRBD1; cdr3_length: 12; j_call: TRBJ1-2
cdr3_nt: TGTGCCAGCAGCTTAGCCGGGACAGGGGGATTGAGTGGCTACACCTTC; cdr3_aa: CASSLAGTGGLSGYTF; clone_size: -; v_call: TRBV7-8; d_call: TRBD1; cdr3_length: 16; j_call: TRBJ1-2
cdr3_nt: TGTGCCAGCAGACTAGGGGCGGGGGCCACAGATACGCAGTATTTT; cdr3_aa: CASRLGAGATDTQYF; clone_size: -; v_call: TRBV4-2; d_call: -; cdr3_length: 15; j_call: TRBJ2-3